Following are 2 T cell receptor beta chains from one sample sequenced in a study of molecular identifiers for immune sequencing clone quantification. TCRdb ran MiXCR on the PCR reads and lists one entry per CDR3 protein. Here the sample spans a few hundred thousand distinct CDR3 sequences, around 23% being singletons. The sample taken for sequencing was naive CD8+ T cells from blood, with Jurkat cell RNA spiked in. The sample's subset: FACS-sorted CD8+CD4-CCR7+CD45RA+ naive T cells. The receptors come from a human donor in good health. Some libraries in this study had Jurkat cell RNA spiked in.

This clonotype was detected only once. Given a much more abundant clone one base away, this may be a read error. The rearrangement uses TRBV25-1 and TRBJ2-7; no clear D gene. The CDR3 runs 14 residues. Germline V CDR1 and CDR2: MGHDK, SYGVNS. V lost 7 bases, J lost 3 bases, and 16 bases lay in between. For the CDR3, the DNA is TGTGCCAGCAAGCCTTACCCCCCGTTCTACGAGCAGTACTTC. This encodes CASKPYPPFYEQYF.

As to this clonotype: Since a much larger clone is just one base distant, this may be a read error. CDR3 DNA: TGCAGTGCTAGAGAGGGACGGATTAATGAAAGACTGTTTTTT. Protein sequence: CSAREGRINERLFF. The chain recombines TRBV20-1 with TRBJ1-4, with D possibly matching TRBD1 (5 bases). This CDR3 has 14 amino acids. Looked up from germline, CDR1 is DFQATT and CDR2 is SNEGSKA (reference sequence).